Sequencing of this T cell receptor beta chain was carried out in a study of CD8+CD57+ T cells in acquired aplastic anemia (dated 2018 in TCRdb). Some background on the complete study: A mean of around 3.2 ug of DNA, ranging from roughly 0.19 to 27.4 ug, was extracted from sorted CD4+ and CD8+ cells. CD8+CD57+ expansion was defined as a frequency above the mean frequency observed in healthy subjects.

TCR beta VDJ combination and CDR3 sequence profiling used genomic DNA as the template. An Illumina HiSeq 2000 was the platform used for TCR repertoire sequencing. In the paper's pipeline: TRBV/TRBJ rearrangement plots, CDR3 size and DJ length profiles, and Simpson's diversity index were used to assess repertoires. The most abundant DNA sequence in the deep sequencing data was defined as the immunodominant clone. CDR3 amino acid sequences were screened for sharing across subjects and compared with published repertoires and the VDJdb database. Using fastp at Q25 and MiXCR, TCRdb reprocessed the public reads and kept productive beta chains. Under each unique CDR3 protein, matching rows form one entry showing the most common genes and DNA. The V and J calls follow TCRdb's processing rather than the paper's. The sample profile shows fewer than 250,000 distinct CDR3 sequences; around 45% of them were found once. 7% to 9.5% of the sample is held by the ten biggest clonotypes.

The paper's findings and limits, for the study overall: No significant difference in CD8+ Simpson's diversity was found between patients and healthy controls (P=0.060). Twenty-nine CD8+ CDR3 sequences were found in both patients and controls but appeared to be highly expressed in patients and within the immunodominant clones of the patients.

The CDR3 runs 14 amino acids, cysteine and phenylalanine included. Here the CDR3 DNA is all that survives: 42 bases in frame from base 1. Cut back by 4 bases and 6 bases, the V and J ends lie 18 bases apart. The germline V gene (reference sequence) specifies DFQATT as CDR1 and SNEGSKA as CDR2. This clonotype appeared once. Its antigen specificity is not known. No quality values exist for individual bases; no much larger clone is one base distant. One read alone is weak evidence. Patients chosen for sequencing had shown expansion of CD8+CD57+ cells by flow cytometry. Every patient had severe acquired aplastic anemia, diagnosed using the International Study of Aplastic Anemia and Agranulocytosis and Camitta criteria. At the time blood was sampled, none of the patients had received any therapy. TCR repertoires of sorted CD4+ and CD8+ blood T cells from severe aplastic anemia patients and healthy subjects were deep-sequenced in the study. Patients were enrolled in the USA under clinicaltrials.gov protocols 00001620, 01623167, 00001397, 00071045, 00081523 and 00961064. Ficoll-Paque density gradient centrifugation was used to isolate peripheral blood mononuclear cells. Before DNA was extracted, CD4+ and CD8+ T cells were sorted using either FACS or magnetic beads.

Sequencing was performed on sorted CD4+, CD8+, or CD8+CD57+ T cells (not recorded which) from PBMCs. The TCR was taken from a human donor with aplastic anemia. The chain is assembled from TRBV20-1 and TRBJ1-2; the D gene is possibly TRBD1, with 6 bases matching. The DNA sequence is as follows: TGCAGTGCTACTTCGGATGGCAGGGGAGATGGCTACACCTTC. Its translation is CSATSDGRGDGYTF.